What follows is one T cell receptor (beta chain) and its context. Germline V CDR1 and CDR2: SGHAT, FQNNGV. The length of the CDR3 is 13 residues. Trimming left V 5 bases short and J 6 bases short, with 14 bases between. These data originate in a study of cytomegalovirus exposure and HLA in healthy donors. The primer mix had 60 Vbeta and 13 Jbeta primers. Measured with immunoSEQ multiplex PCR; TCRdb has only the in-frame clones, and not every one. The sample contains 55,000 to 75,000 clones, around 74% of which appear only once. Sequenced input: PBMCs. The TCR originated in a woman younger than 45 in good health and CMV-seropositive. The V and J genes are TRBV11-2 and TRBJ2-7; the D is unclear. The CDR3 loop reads CASSPILVAEQYF. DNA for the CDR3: TGTGCCAGCAGCCCGATTCTGGTGGCCGAGCAGTACTTC.